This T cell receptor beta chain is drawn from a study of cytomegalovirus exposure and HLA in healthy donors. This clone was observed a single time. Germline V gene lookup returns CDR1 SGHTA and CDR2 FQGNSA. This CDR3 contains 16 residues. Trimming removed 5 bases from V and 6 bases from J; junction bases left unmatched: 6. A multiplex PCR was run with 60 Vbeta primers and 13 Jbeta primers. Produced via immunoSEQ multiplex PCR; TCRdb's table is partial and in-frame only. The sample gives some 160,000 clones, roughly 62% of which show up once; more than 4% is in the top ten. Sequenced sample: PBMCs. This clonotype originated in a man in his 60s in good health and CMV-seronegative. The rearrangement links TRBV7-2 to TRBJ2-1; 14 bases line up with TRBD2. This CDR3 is CASSPPGLAGVNEQFF. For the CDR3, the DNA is TGTGCCAGCAGCCCGCCGGGACTAGCGGGAGTCAATGAGCAGTTCTTC. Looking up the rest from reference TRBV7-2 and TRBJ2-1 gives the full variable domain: GAGVSQSPSNKVTEKGKDVELRCDPISGHTALYWYRQSLGQGLEFLIYFQGNSAPDKSGLPSDRFSAERTGGSVSTLTIQRTQQEDSAVYLCASSPPGLAGVNEQFFGPGTRLTVL.